This TCR beta chain was identified in a study of chemoradiotherapy in HPV16-positive cancers. Study-level findings and limits: Candidate HPV-specific clones and E7-related TCR motifs grew in tumor during treatment. Only two HPV16-positive patients supplied the functional HPV-specificity definition.

In regard to this clone: What it recognizes is unknown.

V shed 3 bases and J shed 7 bases, with 15 bases lying between them. Germline V lookup: CDR1 MRHNA, CDR2 SNTAGT. This CDR3 region has 15 residues. The table came from immunoSEQ multiplex PCR; TCRdb's copy has only in-frame clones and leaves some out. The data hold over 30,000 clones, with approximately 90% observed a single time. Sequencing used blood, obtained from a patient who underwent chemoradiotherapy. The chain recombines TRBV6-4 with TRBJ2-2, with a weak D call TRBD2 (7 bases). The clonotype was recovered from a human donor with HPV-associated anogenital cancer. The CDR3 bases are TGTGCCAGCAGTGAAGAGGGGGGGGCCCACGGGGAGCTGTTTTTT. Its protein is CASSEEGGAHGELFF.